These 17 T cell receptor beta chains originate from one sample sequenced in a study of yellow fever vaccine responses in identical twins. One entry per CDR3 protein results from TCRdb running MiXCR on the RT-PCR reads. The table lists hundreds of distinct CDR3 sequences, 80% to 85% of them singletons. Here the sequenced sample was T cells from blood (PBMCs), unsorted or a sorted subset (not recorded which), taken before or after yellow fever vaccination (not recorded which). These receptors were obtained from a female donor who received the yellow fever vaccine.

V is TRBV6-1 and J is TRBJ2-1; D perhaps matches TRBD1 (5 bases). Trimming pared 6 bases from V and 3 bases from J, leaving 12 bases between. CDR3 length: 14 residues. CDR1 MNHNS and CDR2 SASEGT come from the germline V gene. The CDR3 spells CASRVRDSYNEQFF. As DNA, the CDR3 is TGTGCCAGCAGGGTGCGAGACAGCTACAATGAGCAGTTCTTC.

The chain is built from TRBV11-3 and TRBJ2-7; D is uncertain. Germline CDR1 and CDR2: SGHNT and YENEEA. CDR3 length: 12 residues. V lost 2 bases to trimming and J lost 2 bases, with 4 bases between them. Here the CDR3 reads CASSLLTYEQYF. DNA of the CDR3: TGTGCCAGCAGCTTATTGACCTACGAGCAGTACTTC.

The chain links TRBV4-1 to TRBJ1-6; 8 bases are shared with TRBD1. Trimming removed 2 bases from V and 9 bases from J; junction bases left unmatched: 9. Germline V gives CDR1 MGHRA, CDR2 YSYEKL. The CDR3 has 16 amino acids. The chain's CDR3 is CASSQLSGTGGSPLHF. The CDR3 DNA is TGCGCCAGCAGCCAATTGTCCGGGACAGGAGGTTCACCCCTCCACTTT.

This chain joins TRBV15 and TRBJ2-2; 11 nucleotides line up with TRBD2. Germline values: CDR1 LNHNV, CDR2 YYDKDF (reference sequence). This CDR3 has 17 amino acids. The trim removed 3 bases at V and 1 base at J, leaving 4 bases unmatched. CDR3 loop: CATSSYGLAGNTGELFF. As DNA, the CDR3 is TGTGCCACCAGCAGCTACGGACTAGCGGGGAACACCGGGGAGCTGTTTTTT.

This clonotype was counted only a few times. The rearrangement links TRBV12-3 or TRBV12-4 to TRBJ1-1; D might be TRBD1 (5 bases). The CDR3 runs 14 residues. Trimming removed 1 base at V and 5 bases at J, with 11 bases between. The CDR3 is CASSLDGGGTEAFF. The CDR3 DNA follows: TGTGCCAGCAGTTTAGACGGCGGGGGGACTGAAGCTTTCTTT.

The chain combines TRBV6-5 with TRBJ1-5, with D unresolved. V was trimmed by 4 bases and J by 7 bases, leaving 11 bases between them. Germline assignment: CDR1 MNHEY and CDR2 SVGAGI. This CDR3 comprises 13 residues. Here the CDR3 reads CASSLNERQPQHF. As DNA, the CDR3 is TGTGCCAGCAGTTTGAACGAGCGGCAGCCCCAGCATTTT.

This rearrangement joins TRBV6-1 to TRBJ2-1, with D uncertain. Germline CDR1 reads MNHNS; CDR2 reads SASEGT. The germline V and J ends were trimmed by 2 bases and 4 bases, with 9 bases remaining between them. CDR3 length: 14 amino acids. The DNA of the CDR3 is TGTGCCAGCAGTGAAAGGTTAGAATACAATGAGCAGTTCTTC. Its translation: CASSERLEYNEQFF.

This rearrangement joins TRBV11-1 to TRBJ1-1; 9 bases line up with TRBD1. V gave up 0 bases and J gave up 3 bases; unmatched junction bases: 5. The CDR3 extends over 16 amino acids. Germline values: CDR1 SGHAT, CDR2 FQDESV (reference sequence). CDR3: CASSLAPGTGYTEAFF. CDR3 sequence (DNA): TGTGCCAGCAGCTTAGCTCCTGGGACAGGGTACACTGAAGCTTTCTTT.

Comment on this clonotype: One end of the junction is discordant with germline, which a read error may explain. The chain couples TRBV7-6 to TRBJ2-5, with 9 positions matching TRBD1. Germline loops: CDR1 SGHVS, CDR2 FNYEAQ. The length of the CDR3 is 15 residues. CDR3 DNA: TGTGCTAGCAGCGCAACCGGGACAGGGAAAGAGACCCAGTACTTC. Translated: CASSATGTGKETQYF.

This rearrangement joins TRBV20-1 to TRBJ2-5, with 12 nucleotides matching TRBD2. V lost 0 bases and J lost 5; bases outside the gene matches: 7. CDR3 length equals 16 residues. CDR1 and CDR2 (germline): DFQATT, SNEGSKA (reference sequence). The CDR3 region has the DNA TGCAGTGCTAGAGAAACTAGCGGGGGGTCTATGGAGACCCAGTACTTC. This translates into CSARETSGGSMETQYF.

J is TRBJ1-4 and V is TRBV27, with unresolved D. Germline V gene lookup returns CDR1 MNHEY and CDR2 SMNVEV (reference sequence). CDR3 length equals 13 residues. V lost 3 bases, J lost 8 bases, and 10 bases lay in between. CDR3 amino acids: CASSFGNWEKLFF. The CDR3 DNA is TGTGCCAGCAGTTTCGGGAACTGGGAAAAACTGTTTTTT.

The V call is TRBV11-2, the J call TRBJ2-7; the match to TRBD1 covers 7 bases. Germline-derived CDR1 and CDR2 are SGHAT and FQNNGV. The V gene end was trimmed by 6 bases and the J gene end by 7 bases; junction bases not matched to a gene: 15. The CDR3 length is 15 residues. The CDR3 is CASSIRQGPSEEQYV. The CDR3 DNA reads as TGTGCCAGCAGTATCAGACAGGGTCCGTCTGAAGAGCAGTACGTC.

V usage is TRBV5-1 and J usage is TRBJ2-1; the D call may be TRBD1 or TRBD2 (5 bases each). V lost 0 bases and J 6 bases, leaving 10 bases between the germline ends. The CDR3 loop spans 14 amino acids. The germline V gene encodes CDR1 SGHRS and CDR2 YFSETQ. The DNA for the CDR3 is TGCGCCAGCAGCTTGGAGGCCGGGGCCAATGAGCAGTTCTTC. It yields the protein CASSLEAGANEQFF. The complete variable domain, with remaining parts taken from reference TRBV5-1 and TRBJ2-1, reads KAGVTQTPRYLIKTRGQQVTLSCSPISGHRSVSWYQQTPGQGLQFLFEYFSETQRNKGNFPGRFSGRQFSNSRSEMNVSTLELGDSALYLCASSLEAGANEQFFGPGTRLTVL.

V usage is TRBV5-5 and J usage is TRBJ2-3; 14 positions match TRBD2. This CDR3 has 16 amino acids. The germline V gene has CDR1 SGHKS and CDR2 YYEKEE (reference sequence). With V trimmed by 0 bases and J by 5 bases, 2 bases remained unmatched. CDR3 in amino acids: CASSLGGTSGRDTQYF. CDR3 DNA: TGTGCCAGCAGCTTGGGGGGGACTAGCGGGAGAGATACGCAGTATTTT.

The chain uses TRBV10-1 and TRBJ1-1, with a weak D call TRBD1 (6 bases). Germline CDR1 is WNHNN and CDR2 is SYGVQD (reference sequence). Between the trimmed V and J ends, which lost 5 bases and 7 bases, there was a span of 8 bases. The CDR3 length is 11 residues. CDR3 in DNA: TGCGCCAGCAGTCAGGGGAGTGAAGCTTTCTTT. Its translation is CASSQGSEAFF.

The chain joins TRBV25-1 to TRBJ2-6; D unclear. Trimming took 4 bases from V and 0 from J, leaving 7 bases between them. This CDR3 comprises 15 residues. CDR1 is MGHDK and CDR2 is SYGVNS in the germline V gene. This chain's CDR3 is CASSVGISGANVLTF. CDR3 sequence (DNA): TGTGCCAGCAGTGTTGGAATCTCTGGGGCCAACGTCCTGACTTTC.

J is TRBJ2-7 and V is TRBV11-3; 13 nucleotides align to TRBD2. Germline-derived CDR1 and CDR2 are SGHNT and YENEEA. The CDR3 has 15 residues. The trim removed 5 bases at V and 7 bases at J, leaving 8 bases unmatched. In nucleotides, the CDR3 is TGTGCCAGCAGCGTGCGACTAGCGGGAGGCGGGGAGCAGTACTTC. This gives the protein CASSVRLAGGGEQYF.